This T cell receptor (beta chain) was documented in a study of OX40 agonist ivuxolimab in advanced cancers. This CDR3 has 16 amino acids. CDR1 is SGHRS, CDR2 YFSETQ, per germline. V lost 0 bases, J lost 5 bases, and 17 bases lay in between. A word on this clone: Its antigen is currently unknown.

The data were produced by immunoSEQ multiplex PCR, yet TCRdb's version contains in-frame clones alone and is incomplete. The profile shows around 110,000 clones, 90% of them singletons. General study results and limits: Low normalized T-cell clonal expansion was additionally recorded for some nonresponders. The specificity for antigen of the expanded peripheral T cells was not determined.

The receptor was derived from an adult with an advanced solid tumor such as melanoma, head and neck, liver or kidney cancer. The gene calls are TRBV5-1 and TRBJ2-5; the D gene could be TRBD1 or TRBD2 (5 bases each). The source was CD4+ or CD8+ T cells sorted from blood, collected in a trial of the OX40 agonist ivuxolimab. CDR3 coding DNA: TGCGCCAGCAGCTTGGATCCTTTAACAGGCGGGGAGACCCAGTACTTC. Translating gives CASSLDPLTGGETQYF. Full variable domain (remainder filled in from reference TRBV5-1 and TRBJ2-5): KAGVTQTPRYLIKTRGQQVTLSCSPISGHRSVSWYQQTPGQGLQFLFEYFSETQRNKGNFPGRFSGRQFSNSRSEMNVSTLELGDSALYLCASSLDPLTGGETQYFGPGTRLLVL.